A selection of T cell receptor beta chains follows, all from one sample in a study of low-dose radiotherapy and immunotherapy resistance in tumors. Via MiXCR, TCRdb re-called the reads, giving one row per CDR3 protein. Counted here are tens of thousands of distinct CDR3 sequences, around 20% occurring once; the ten biggest clones make up under 9.5%. This sample comprised PBMCs, obtained after low-dose radiotherapy plus immunotherapy. These receptor sequences come from a female donor with ovarian cancer. Each CDR3 is given with its conserved first and last residue. D genes are given only for firm matches. Size tells how often a clone was seen (once, few, many) or the class of an expanded clone, and some rows leave it out.

d_call: TRBD1
j_call: TRBJ2-7
v_call: TRBV12-3/TRBV12-4
clone_size: many
cdr3_length: 14
cdr3_nt: TGTGCCAGCAGTCGACAGGGTGAGTCCTACGAGCAGTACTTC
cdr3_aa: CASSRQGESYEQYF

d_call: -
j_call: TRBJ2-1
v_call: TRBV4-3
clone_size: few
cdr3_length: 16
cdr3_nt: TGCGCCAGCAGCCAAGACGCAACCATGCCCTACAATGAGCAGTTCTTC
cdr3_aa: CASSQDATMPYNEQFF

d_call: TRBD1
j_call: TRBJ1-5
v_call: TRBV12-3/TRBV12-4
clone_size: few
cdr3_length: 14
cdr3_nt: TGTGCCAGCAGTTCCTGGGACAGCGATCAGCCCCAGCATTTT
cdr3_aa: CASSSWDSDQPQHF

d_call: -
j_call: TRBJ1-5
v_call: TRBV10-3
clone_size: many
cdr3_length: 18
cdr3_nt: TGTGCCATCAGCCCCACCCGGACAGCCGGAGGGGACAATCAGCCCCAGCATTTT
cdr3_aa: CAISPTRTAGGDNQPQHF

d_call: TRBD2
j_call: TRBJ2-7
v_call: TRBV2
clone_size: many
cdr3_length: 14
cdr3_nt: TGTGCCAGCCTACCGACTAGCGGGACAAACGAGCAGTACTTC
cdr3_aa: CASLPTSGTNEQYF

d_call: -
j_call: TRBJ2-3
v_call: TRBV27
clone_size: many
cdr3_length: 15
cdr3_nt: TGTGCCAGCAGTTCGAGAGCTAGGGACACAGATACGCAGTATTTT
cdr3_aa: CASSSRARDTDTQYF

d_call: -
j_call: TRBJ2-6
v_call: TRBV2
clone_size: many
cdr3_length: 15
cdr3_nt: TGTGCCAGCAGTGTCCTCCGCTCTGGGGCCAACGTCCTGACTTTC
cdr3_aa: CASSVLRSGANVLTF

d_call: TRBD2
j_call: TRBJ2-3
v_call: TRBV30
clone_size: -
cdr3_length: 14
cdr3_nt: TGTGCCTGGAAGGGACTAGCGGCGGTCGGTACGCAGTATTTT
cdr3_aa: CAWKGLAAVGTQYF

d_call: -
j_call: TRBJ2-7
v_call: TRBV7-9
clone_size: many
cdr3_length: 16
cdr3_nt: TGTGCCAGCAGCCTCATCTCCGGGACCTACTCCTACGAGCAGTACTTC
cdr3_aa: CASSLISGTYSYEQYF

d_call: -
j_call: TRBJ1-1
v_call: TRBV2
clone_size: -
cdr3_length: 12
cdr3_nt: TGTGCCAGCAGTGAAGGTCCGGTAGTTGCTTTCTTT
cdr3_aa: CASSEGPVVAFF

d_call: -
j_call: TRBJ2-1
v_call: TRBV11-2
clone_size: many
cdr3_length: 16
cdr3_nt: TGTGCCAGCAGCTTAGGGCGCGGAGGGGGATACAATGAGCAGTTCTTC
cdr3_aa: CASSLGRGGGYNEQFF

d_call: TRBD2
j_call: TRBJ2-7
v_call: TRBV27
clone_size: many
cdr3_length: 19
cdr3_nt: TGTGCCAGCAGTTTATCGAGAGGGGGGACTAGGGGTCTAACCTACGAGCAGTACTTC
cdr3_aa: CASSLSRGGTRGLTYEQYF

d_call: TRBD1
j_call: TRBJ2-1
v_call: TRBV12-3/TRBV12-4
clone_size: -
cdr3_length: 14
cdr3_nt: TGTGCCAGCAGTTTTACAGGGGGCTACAATGAGCAGTTCTTC
cdr3_aa: CASSFTGGYNEQFF

d_call: -
j_call: TRBJ1-1
v_call: TRBV6-5
clone_size: many
cdr3_length: 11
cdr3_nt: TGTGCCACCCTTAGTGAAGCTGAAGCTTTCTTT
cdr3_aa: CATLSEAEAFF

d_call: -
j_call: TRBJ2-7
v_call: TRBV19
clone_size: many
cdr3_length: 13
cdr3_nt: TGTGCCAGTAGTAAATCCTTAGCCCACGAGCAGTACTTC
cdr3_aa: CASSKSLAHEQYF